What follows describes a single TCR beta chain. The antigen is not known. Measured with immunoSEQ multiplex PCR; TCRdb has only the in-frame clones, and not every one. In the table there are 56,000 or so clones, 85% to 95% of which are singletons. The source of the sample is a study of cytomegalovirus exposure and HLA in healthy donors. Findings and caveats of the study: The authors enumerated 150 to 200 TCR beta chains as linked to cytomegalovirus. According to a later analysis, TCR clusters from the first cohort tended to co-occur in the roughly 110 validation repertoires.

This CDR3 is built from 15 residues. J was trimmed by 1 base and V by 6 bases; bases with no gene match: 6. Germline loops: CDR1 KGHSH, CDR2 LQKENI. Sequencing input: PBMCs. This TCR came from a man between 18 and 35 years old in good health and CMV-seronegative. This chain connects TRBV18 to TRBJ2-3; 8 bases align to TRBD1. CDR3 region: CASSKPGQGTDTQYF. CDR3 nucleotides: TGTGCCAGCTCCAAACCGGGACAGGGCACAGATACGCAGTATTTT.